This entry lists 29 T cell receptor beta chains sequenced from one sample in a study of a mutant IDH1 vaccine in newly diagnosed glioma. Sequencing used immunoSEQ multiplex PCR; TCRdb keeps in-frame clones, though not all of them. The sample consists of tens of thousands of clones, roughly 90% of them appearing once. As for time point: week 5, during vaccination. The vaccine gave 300 ug of a 20-mer mutant IDH1 peptide subcutaneously per dose. What these receptors recognize is not known. The sample was PBMCs, taken from a glioma patient whose treatment included an IDH1 peptide vaccine. The receptor set was obtained from a woman in her forties or fifties with glioma.

The CDR3 bases are TGTGCCAGCAGTCAGACACGGAACACTGAAGCTTTCTTT. The encoded protein is CASSQTRNTEAFF. The chain recombines TRBV7-2 with TRBJ1-1; D remains ambiguous. The CDR3 extends over 13 amino acids. Germline V gene sequence: CDR1 SGHTA, CDR2 FQGNSA. Trimming took 6 bases from V and 1 from J, leaving 9 bases between them.

This chain uses TRBV11-2 with TRBJ2-3, with 8 positions matching TRBD2. The CDR3 is made up of 14 amino acids. V trimming: 5 bases; J trimming: 8 bases; junction bases outside the gene matches: 9. Looked up from germline, CDR1 is SGHAT and CDR2 is FQNNGV. The CDR3 nucleotides are TGTGCCAGCAGCCCCGGGACTAGGGGAGGTACGCAGTATTTT. Translated, it gives CASSPGTRGGTQYF. The entire variable domain, with the rest obtained from reference TRBV11-2 and TRBJ2-3, is as follows: EAGVAQSPRYKIIEKRQSVAFWCNPISGHATLYWYQQILGQGPKLLIQFQNNGVVDDSQLPKDRFSAERLKGVDSTLKIQPAKLEDSAVYLCASSPGTRGGTQYFGPGTRLTVL.

In DNA form, the CDR3 reads TGTGCCAGCAGTGTTAGCGGGGGTGCCGGCGAGCAGTACTTC. Translation gives CASSVSGGAGEQYF. This rearrangement joins TRBV6-1 to TRBJ2-7, with 9 bases fitting TRBD2. CDR3 length: 14 amino acids. J was trimmed by 6 bases and V by 4 bases; bases with no gene match: 7. Germline loops: CDR1 MNHNS, CDR2 SASEGT.

This chain links TRBV5-1 with TRBJ2-5; no definite D call. CDR1 and CDR2 from the germline V gene are SGHRS and YFSETQ. V lost 1 base, J lost 1 base, and 8 bases lay in between. This CDR3 has 14 residues. CDR3: CASSLPDGQETQYF. The CDR3, as DNA: TGCGCCAGCAGCTTGCCCGACGGCCAAGAGACCCAGTACTTC.

This clone showed up just once. The chain joins TRBV6-5 to TRBJ1-2, with a weak D call TRBD1 (6 bases). Germline CDR1 reads MNHEY; CDR2 reads SVGAGI. The V end was cut by 2 bases, the J end by 6 bases, with 13 bases between. CDR3 length equals 14 residues. As DNA, the CDR3 is TGTGCCAGCAGTTACGATTGGGGGGCGGATGGCTACACCTTC. This codes for CASSYDWGADGYTF.

The V and J genes are TRBV9 and TRBJ1-2, with TRBD1 as a possible D gene (6 bases). Deletions cut 2 bases from V and 4 bases from J, with 12 bases between. Germline CDR1 is SGDLS and CDR2 is YYNGEE. The CDR3 loop spans 14 amino acids. CDR3 DNA sequence: TGTGCCAGCAGCGTCAGGGGCGGTAGCTATGGCTACACCTTC. This sequence encodes CASSVRGGSYGYTF.

V is TRBV5-1 and J is TRBJ2-3; D not resolved. The CDR3 contains 13 residues. Looked up from germline, CDR1 is SGHRS and CDR2 is YFSETQ. V was pared by 3 bases and J by 2 bases, with 7 bases between. CDR3 sequence reads: CASSSPSTDTQYF. The CDR3 DNA reads TGCGCCAGCAGCTCGCCGTCCACAGATACGCAGTATTTT.

This clone was seen a handful of times. J is TRBJ2-5 and V is TRBV6-5; TRBD2 agrees at 7 bases. This CDR3 comprises 15 residues. CDR1 is MNHEY and CDR2 is SVGAGI in the germline V gene. The V and J ends lost 0 bases and 5 bases, in that order; junction bases with no gene match: 6. As DNA, the CDR3 is TGTGCCAGCAGTTACTCCCGGTTGGGGGGGGAGACCCAGTACTTC. It yields the protein CASSYSRLGGETQYF.

V gene TRBV18 combines with J gene TRBJ2-1, with 12 positions matching TRBD2. Germline-derived CDR1 and CDR2 are KGHSH and LQKENI. Trimming removed 1 base from V and 7 bases from J; junction bases left unmatched: 5. The CDR3 length is 16 residues. The DNA of the CDR3 is TGTGCCAGCTCACCACGGGGACTAGCGGGCGGGAATGAGCAGTTCTTC. As protein: CASSPRGLAGGNEQFF.

The chain is built from TRBV29-1 and TRBJ2-1; maybe TRBD2 (6 bases). Germline-derived CDR1 and CDR2 are SQVTM and ANQGSEA. V lost 0 bases, J lost 9 bases, and 9 bases lay in between. The length of the CDR3 is 12 residues. The CDR3 DNA follows: TGCAGCGTTGAAGAAGCGGGTGTTGAGCAGTTCTTC. Translating it yields CSVEEAGVEQFF.

DNA for the CDR3: TGTGCCAGCAGCTCCGGATCACGCCCCCTCCACTTT. Protein product: CASSSGSRPLHF. The gene calls are TRBV6-5 and TRBJ1-6; D gene unclear. The V gene lost 6 bases and the J gene lost 13 bases, with 13 bases spanning the gap. Germline loops: CDR1 MNHEY, CDR2 SVGAGI. The CDR3 runs 12 residues.

The chain has TRBV5-1 and TRBJ2-5, with a weak D call TRBD2 (6 bases). CDR3 size: 16 residues. Trimming left V 0 bases short and J 2 bases short, with 14 bases between. Germline lookup yields CDR1 SGHRS and CDR2 YFSETQ. The DNA for the CDR3 is TGCGCCAGCAGCTTGGCCAATCTGGCGGGGCAAGAGACCCAGTACTTC. Amino acids: CASSLANLAGQETQYF. The full variable domain, in which reference TRBV5-1 and TRBJ2-5 provide the parts outside the CDR3, is KAGVTQTPRYLIKTRGQQVTLSCSPISGHRSVSWYQQTPGQGLQFLFEYFSETQRNKGNFPGRFSGRQFSNSRSEMNVSTLELGDSALYLCASSLANLAGQETQYFGPGTRLLVL.

The chain combines TRBV9 with TRBJ2-7; perhaps D is TRBD1 or TRBD2 (6 bases each). This CDR3 is 15 amino acids long. CDR1 is SGDLS and CDR2 is YYNGEE in the germline V gene. V lost 0 bases and J 3 bases, leaving 13 bases between the germline ends. The CDR3 DNA reads TGTGCCAGCAGCGTAGCCCCCGGAGGGGGCTACGAGCAGTACTTC. This sequence encodes CASSVAPGGGYEQYF.

The rearrangement joins TRBV27 to TRBJ2-1; TRBD2 matches at 15 bases. CDR3 length equals 18 residues. Germline-derived CDR1 and CDR2 are MNHEY and SMNVEV (reference sequence). The J segment lost 0 bases and the V segment lost 5 bases, leaving 5 bases of the junction unmatched. CDR3 region: CASSKGLAGGGSYNEQFF. CDR3 nucleotides: TGTGCCAGCAGTAAGGGACTAGCGGGAGGCGGCTCCTACAATGAGCAGTTCTTC.

The chain combines TRBV6-1 with TRBJ1-3, with D possibly TRBD1 on 5 matching bases. V was trimmed by 5 bases and J by 0 bases, leaving 11 bases between them. Germline V gene sequence: CDR1 MNHNS, CDR2 SASEGT. The CDR3 is 15 amino acids. Here the CDR3 reads CASSRGRVSGNTIYF. CDR3 in DNA: TGTGCCAGCAGTAGGGGACGAGTCTCTGGAAACACCATATATTTT.

The chain employs TRBV10-3 and TRBJ2-2; 7 positions match TRBD2. V lost 1 base to trimming and J lost 5 bases; unmatched junction nucleotides: 7. The CDR3 has 16 residues. CDR1 is ENHRY, CDR2 SYGVKD, per germline. CDR3 in amino acids: CAISEWEGRRTGELFF. As DNA, the CDR3 is TGTGCCATCAGTGAGTGGGAGGGCCGACGAACCGGGGAGCTGTTTTTT.

The J gene is TRBJ1-5, the V gene TRBV7-2; D not certain. The V gene's germline CDR1 is SGHTA and CDR2 FQGNSA. The CDR3 spans 13 residues. V lost 2 bases, J lost 3 bases, and 5 bases lay in between. The CDR3 region has the DNA TGTGCCAGCAGCTTACAGTTCAATCAGCCCCAGCATTTT. Its protein is CASSLQFNQPQHF.

This chain uses TRBV30 with TRBJ1-5; D is undetermined. The CDR3 is 14 amino acids. Germline V gene data show CDR1 as GTSNPN and CDR2 as SVGIG (reference sequence). Trimming removed 2 bases at V and 9 bases at J, with 17 bases between. The CDR3 region is CAWSLAGGVTPQHF. For the CDR3, the DNA is TGTGCCTGGAGTCTTGCTGGAGGTGTTACGCCCCAGCATTTT.

The CDR3 spells CASSSRMDGEAFF. The CDR3 nucleotides read TGTGCCAGCAGCTCGCGTATGGACGGTGAAGCTTTCTTT. The chain carries TRBV11-2 and TRBJ1-1; the D is unclear. Trimming cost V 4 bases and J 7 bases, with 13 bases left between them. This CDR3 contains 13 residues. Germline values: CDR1 SGHAT, CDR2 FQNNGV.

The chain recombines TRBV9 with TRBJ2-7; possibly TRBD1 or TRBD2 for D (5 bases each). The CDR3 is made up of 14 amino acids. Germline V CDR1 and CDR2: SGDLS, YYNGEE. V lost 4 bases to trimming and J lost 1 base, with 12 bases between them. The CDR3 region is CASSSVGGSYEQYF. Here the CDR3 DNA reads TGTGCCAGCAGCTCAGTTGGGGGATCCTACGAGCAGTACTTC.

V is TRBV29-1 and J is TRBJ2-3, with 7 nucleotides matching TRBD1. The CDR3 sequence is 14 residues long. V gave up 4 bases and J gave up 0 bases; unmatched junction bases: 4. Germline V gives CDR1 SQVTM, CDR2 ANQGSEA. The CDR3 nucleotides are TGCAGCGTTGGGGACAGATTTAGCACAGATACGCAGTATTTT. Its translation: CSVGDRFSTDTQYF.

This chain uses TRBV27 with TRBJ2-1, with TRBD1 as a possible D gene (5 bases). In germline, CDR1 is MNHEY, CDR2 SMNVEV (reference sequence). CDR3 length: 13 amino acids. V was trimmed by 5 bases and J by 3 bases, leaving 8 bases between them. CDR3 nucleotides: TGTGCCAGCAGTACCAGGGACTACAATGAGCAGTTCTTC. Translated: CASSTRDYNEQFF.

The J gene is TRBJ1-1, the V gene TRBV25-1; unclear D gene. Trimming took off 6 bases at V and 1 base at J, with 6 bases between the two ends. Germline V gene data show CDR1 as MGHDK and CDR2 as SYGVNS. This CDR3 has 12 amino acids. In DNA form, the CDR3 reads TGTGCCAGCAGAGTGGGGAACACTGAAGCTTTCTTT. Translated: CASRVGNTEAFF. Supplemented by reference TRBV25-1 and TRBJ1-1, the full variable domain reads EADIYQTPRYLVIGTGKKITLECSQTMGHDKMYWYQQDPGMELHLIHYSYGVNSTEKGDLSSESTVSRIRTEHFPLTLESARPSHTSQYLCASRVGNTEAFFGQGTRLTVV.

The V gene is TRBV4-1, the J gene TRBJ2-1; 9 positions match TRBD2. The CDR3 sequence is 16 residues long. J gave up 4 bases and V 3 bases, and 7 bases lay outside the gene matches. Per the germline V gene, CDR1 is MGHRA and CDR2 is YSYEKL. The CDR3 reads CASSQGSGRTYNEQFF. The CDR3 DNA follows: TGCGCCAGCAGCCAGGGGAGCGGGAGGACTTACAATGAGCAGTTCTTC.

The rearrangement uses TRBV5-4 and TRBJ2-2, with 9 bases matching TRBD1. V gave up 4 bases and J gave up 3 bases; unmatched junction bases: 4. Germline CDR1 and CDR2: SGHNT and YYREEE (reference sequence). The CDR3 totals 15 residues. The CDR3 nucleotides are TGTGCCAGCAGCCCGACAGGGGGGGACACCGGGGAGCTGTTTTTT. As protein: CASSPTGGDTGELFF. The whole variable domain, remainder taken from reference TRBV5-4 and TRBJ2-2, is ETGVTQSPTHLIKTRGQQVTLRCSSQSGHNTVSWYQQALGQGPQFIFQYYREEENGRGNFPPRFSGLQFPNYSSELNVNALELDDSALYLCASSPTGGDTGELFFGEGSRLTVL.

Concerning this clone itself: The junction departs from the called germline gene at one end, perhaps through a read error. The V call is TRBV7-7, the J call TRBJ2-3; maybe TRBD2 (6 bases). Germline V gene data show CDR1 as SSHAT and CDR2 as FNYEAQ (reference sequence). This CDR3 is built from 14 residues. Written as DNA, the CDR3 is TGTGCTAGCAGCTTAGTGCCGGGAGACGATACGCAGTATTTT. This translates into CASSLVPGDDTQYF.

J is TRBJ1-1 and V is TRBV27; 9 bases line up with TRBD1. CDR1 and CDR2 from the germline V gene are MNHEY and SMNVEV (reference sequence). With V trimmed by 5 bases and J by 5 bases, 9 bases remained unmatched. This CDR3 is built from 15 residues. DNA for the CDR3: TGTGCCAGCAGTCGGAAGGGACAGGGCCGGACTGAAGCTTTCTTT. It translates to CASSRKGQGRTEAFF.

This chain links TRBV4-1 with TRBJ1-5; D may be TRBD1 (5 bases). This CDR3 is 16 amino acids long. Germline CDR1 is MGHRA and CDR2 is YSYEKL. V was cut by 2 bases and J by 4 bases, with 15 bases left in between. CDR3 residues: CASSQSPTVTNQPQHF. DNA for the CDR3: TGCGCCAGCAGCCAATCGCCGACAGTTACAAATCAGCCCCAGCATTTT.

This clone appeared a single time. The CDR3 loop is CASSVDTGAEAFF. In DNA, the CDR3 is TGTGCCAGCAGTGTCGACACGGGCGCTGAAGCTTTCTTT. The rearrangement links TRBV6-1 to TRBJ1-1, with unresolved D. Germline V gene data show CDR1 as MNHNS and CDR2 as SASEGT. The ends were cut back, 4 bases at V and 6 bases at J, with 12 bases in the middle. The CDR3 sequence is 13 residues long.